Listed here are 23 T cell receptor beta chains from one sample, sequenced in a study of cytomegalovirus exposure and HLA in healthy donors. The PCR made use of 60 Vbeta and 13 Jbeta primers. Sequencing was performed with immunoSEQ multiplex PCR; in TCRdb, only in-frame clones are kept and a portion is missing. This table holds approximately 190,000 clones. Material for sequencing was PBMCs. The receptor source for this set is a boy younger than 18 in good health and CMV-seronegative.

The chain joins TRBV11-2 to TRBJ2-7, with a weak D call TRBD1 (6 bases). Trimming took 4 bases from V and 3 from J, leaving 19 bases between them. Germline-derived CDR1 and CDR2 are SGHAT and FQNNGV. The CDR3 loop spans 16 amino acids. CDR3 nucleotides: TGTGCCAGCAGCTCCCCCGAAGCTGGGGGCGACTACGAGCAGTACTTC. It yields the protein CASSSPEAGGDYEQYF.

For the CDR3, the DNA is TGTGCCAGCAGTTTAGGGACAGCGCTTGAAAAACTGTTTTTT. Its protein is CASSLGTALEKLFF. V is TRBV28 and J is TRBJ1-4; 7 bases are a match to TRBD1. CDR1 and CDR2 (germline): MDHEN, SYDVKM. CDR3 length: 14 residues. Trimming took 2 bases from V and 7 from J; bases not matched to a gene: 4.

The J gene is TRBJ2-1, the V gene TRBV7-3; 12 nucleotides align to TRBD2. In germline, CDR1 is SGHTA, CDR2 FQGTGA. The CDR3 has 16 amino acids. V lost 1 base to trimming and J lost 9 bases; unmatched junction nucleotides: 7. The CDR3 protein is CASSLIASGGAGEQFF. CDR3 coding DNA: TGTGCCAGCAGCTTAATAGCTAGCGGGGGGGCGGGTGAGCAGTTCTTC.

The V and J genes are TRBV9 and TRBJ2-1; unclear D gene. Per germline, CDR1 SGDLS and CDR2 YYNGEE. Trimming pared 4 bases from V and 0 bases from J, leaving 11 bases between. CDR3 length equals 15 residues. The CDR3 reads CASSFDSPSYNEQFF. The CDR3, as DNA: TGTGCCAGCAGCTTTGACTCACCCTCCTACAATGAGCAGTTCTTC.

The rearrangement links TRBV7-2 to TRBJ1-1, with a tentative D call TRBD1 (6 bases). In germline, CDR1 is SGHTA, CDR2 FQGNSA. This CDR3 contains 14 residues. V lost 5 bases, J lost 1 base, and 11 bases lay in between. CDR3 in DNA: TGTGCCAGCAGCCCTTGGACAGCGAACACTGAAGCTTTCTTT. The encoded protein is CASSPWTANTEAFF. Full variable domain (remainder filled in from reference TRBV7-2 and TRBJ1-1): GAGVSQSPSNKVTEKGKDVELRCDPISGHTALYWYRQSLGQGLEFLIYFQGNSAPDKSGLPSDRFSAERTGGSVSTLTIQRTQQEDSAVYLCASSPWTANTEAFFGQGTRLTVV.

The rearrangement uses TRBV6-6 and TRBJ1-4, with D possibly TRBD1 on 6 matching bases. Germline V gene data show CDR1 as MNHNY and CDR2 as SVGAGI (reference sequence). The CDR3 extends over 15 amino acids. Trimming took off 5 bases at V and 12 bases at J, with 22 bases between the two ends. CDR3 sequence (DNA): TGTGCCAGCAGTCCCGGCAGGACAGTCCTAAGCCAACTGTTTTTT. This translates into CASSPGRTVLSQLFF.

The gene calls are TRBV7-8 and TRBJ2-7; 12 positions agree with TRBD2. The CDR3 length is 15 residues. V lost 6 bases to trimming and J lost 3 bases; unmatched junction nucleotides: 6. Looked up from germline, CDR1 is SGHVS and CDR2 is FQNEAQ. CDR3 nucleotide sequence: TGTGCCAGCAGGCAAACTAGCGGGGGGCTCTACGAGCAGTACTTC. Residues: CASRQTSGGLYEQYF. The full variable domain, completed using reference TRBV7-8 and TRBJ2-7, is GAGVSQSPRYKVAKRGQDVALRCDPISGHVSLFWYQQALGQGPEFLTYFQNEAQLDKSGLPSDRFFAERPEGSVSTLKIQRTQQEDSAVYLCASRQTSGGLYEQYFGPGTRLTVT.

The rearrangement joins TRBV11-1 to TRBJ2-7; no clear D. The CDR3 loop spans 11 amino acids. Trimming removed 5 bases from V and 6 bases from J, with 8 bases in between. Germline CDR1 and CDR2: SGHAT and FQDESV (reference sequence). The CDR3 protein is CASSPNGEQYF. CDR3 nucleotide sequence: TGTGCCAGCAGCCCCAACGGCGAGCAGTACTTC.

J is TRBJ1-5 and V is TRBV5-1; D not resolved. Trimming took 0 bases from V and 4 from J, leaving 8 bases between them. In germline, CDR1 is SGHRS, CDR2 YFSETQ. This CDR3 comprises 14 residues. The CDR3 spells CASSLVPGNQPQHF. The CDR3 DNA sequence: TGCGCCAGCAGCTTGGTACCAGGTAATCAGCCCCAGCATTTT.

The chain links TRBV18 to TRBJ1-1; no definite D call. The germline V gene encodes CDR1 KGHSH and CDR2 LQKENI. The CDR3 loop spans 15 amino acids. V was cut by 3 bases and J by 0 bases, with 11 bases left in between. In DNA form, the CDR3 reads TGTGCCAGCTCACCCAACGGCGGGGTGAACACTGAAGCTTTCTTT. Its translation: CASSPNGGVNTEAFF.

V usage is TRBV19 and J usage is TRBJ1-2; D gene unclear. The CDR3 loop spans 13 amino acids. Germline lookup yields CDR1 LNHDA and CDR2 SQIVND (reference sequence). Trimming shortened V by 7 bases and J by 5 bases, and 14 bases separated the two germline ends. The CDR3 bases are TGTGCCAGTACTGTCGGGGATTATTATGGCTACACCTTC. It yields the protein CASTVGDYYGYTF.

The rearrangement joins TRBV29-1 to TRBJ2-2; 10 nucleotides match TRBD1. With V trimmed by 7 bases and J by 6 bases, 11 bases remained unmatched. This CDR3 is 15 amino acids long. In germline, CDR1 is SQVTM, CDR2 ANQGSEA. CDR3 DNA: TGCAGCGCCGAGCGACAGGGGGCGGTCCCCGGGGAGCTGTTTTTT. As protein: CSAERQGAVPGELFF.

The genes are TRBV19 and TRBJ1-2; possible D gene TRBD1, 5 bases. CDR1 and CDR2 (germline): LNHDA, SQIVND (reference sequence). CDR3 length: 13 amino acids. Deletions cut 6 bases from V and 8 bases from J, with 16 bases between. As DNA, the CDR3 is TGTGCCAGTAGCCCTTCCCCAGGGTTCGGCTACACCTTC. As protein: CASSPSPGFGYTF. The entire variable domain, with the rest obtained from reference TRBV19 and TRBJ1-2, is as follows: DGGITQSPKYLFRKEGQNVTLSCEQNLNHDAMYWYRQDPGQGLRLIYYSQIVNDFQKGDIAEGYSVSREKKESFPLTVTSAQKNPTAFYLCASSPSPGFGYTFGSGTRLTVV.

The genes are TRBV5-1 and TRBJ2-7, with 7 nucleotides matching TRBD1. Looked up from germline, CDR1 is SGHRS and CDR2 is YFSETQ. This CDR3 has 16 amino acids. With 0 bases clipped from V and 3 bases from J, the junction kept 9 bases outside the gene matches. The chain's CDR3 is CASSLGGTDLYYEQYF. CDR3 bases: TGCGCCAGCAGCTTGGGTGGGACAGATTTGTACTACGAGCAGTACTTC.

V usage is TRBV30 and J usage is TRBJ2-5; 14 nucleotides line up with TRBD2. The CDR3 runs to 13 residues. Germline CDR1 GTSNPN, CDR2 SVGIG (reference sequence). Germline trimming cut 2 bases from V and 11 bases from J; bases unmatched to any gene: 4. The CDR3 region is CAWSLTSGGVQYF. CDR3 sequence (DNA): TGTGCCTGGAGTCTGACTAGCGGGGGGGTGCAGTACTTC.

The V call is TRBV5-4, the J call TRBJ2-1, with 8 bases lining up with TRBD2. J was trimmed by 5 bases and V by 4 bases; bases with no gene match: 17. There are 18 residues in the CDR3. Germline V gives CDR1 SGHNT, CDR2 YYREEE (reference sequence). As DNA, the CDR3 is TGTGCCAGCAGCAGGGGGGGTAGCGGGGAAAGCGTAAACAATGAGCAGTTCTTC. It specifies CASSRGGSGESVNNEQFF. The variable domain in full, with the rest retrieved from reference TRBV5-4 and TRBJ2-1, is ETGVTQSPTHLIKTRGQQVTLRCSSQSGHNTVSWYQQALGQGPQFIFQYYREEENGRGNFPPRFSGLQFPNYSSELNVNALELDDSALYLCASSRGGSGESVNNEQFFGPGTRLTVL.

V and J are TRBV5-1 and TRBJ1-5; D remains ambiguous. V lost 0 bases, J lost 0 bases, and 4 bases lay in between. Germline CDR1 and CDR2: SGHRS and YFSETQ. The CDR3 loop spans 14 amino acids. In nucleotides, the CDR3 is TGCGCCAGCAGCTTGGGAGGTAGCAATCAGCCCCAGCATTTT. It codes for CASSLGGSNQPQHF.

The chain has TRBV18 and TRBJ1-6, with a tentative D call TRBD1 (5 bases). Germline-derived CDR1 and CDR2 are KGHSH and LQKENI. V lost 3 bases and J lost 2, with 14 bases in between. The CDR3 is made up of 17 amino acids. CDR3 DNA: TGTGCCAGCTCACCCTCGCAGGGAGGAACCTATAATTCACCCCTCCACTTT. Its protein product is CASSPSQGGTYNSPLHF. Variable domain in full (rest from reference TRBV18 and TRBJ1-6): NAGVMQNPRHLVRRRGQEARLRCSPMKGHSHVYWYRQLPEEGLKFMVYLQKENIIDESGMPKERFSAEFPKEGPSILRIQQVVRGDSAAYFCASSPSQGGTYNSPLHFGNGTRLTVT.

This chain joins TRBV7-3 and TRBJ1-2; 7 nucleotides agree with TRBD1. Germline V CDR1 and CDR2: SGHTA, FQGTGA. V shed 4 bases and J 5 bases; nucleotides not matched to a gene: 4. This CDR3 is built from 13 residues. In DNA form, the CDR3 reads TGTGCCAGCAGCTCACGACAGGGATATGGCTACACCTTC. Residues: CASSSRQGYGYTF.

This chain uses TRBV29-1 with TRBJ1-1, with 7 bases identical to TRBD1. The trim removed 7 bases at V and 3 bases at J, leaving 8 bases unmatched. This CDR3 is 13 amino acids long. Germline V gene sequence: CDR1 SQVTM, CDR2 ANQGSEA. The CDR3 nucleotides are TGCAGCGCCCGTCAGGGGGATTACACTGAAGCTTTCTTT. Translating gives CSARQGDYTEAFF.

The chain employs TRBV25-1 and TRBJ2-7; D ambiguous. Trimming took 1 base from V and 6 from J, leaving 7 bases between them. The CDR3 loop spans 12 amino acids. From germline, CDR1 is MGHDK and CDR2 SYGVNS. The CDR3 spells CASSEWPGEQYF. CDR3 nucleotide sequence: TGTGCCAGCAGTGAATGGCCGGGCGAGCAGTACTTC.

The chain uses TRBV11-2 and TRBJ1-2, with 8 bases matching TRBD1. Germline V gene sequence: CDR1 SGHAT, CDR2 FQNNGV. The CDR3 spans 15 residues. V trimming: 5 bases; J trimming: 1 base; junction bases outside the gene matches: 6. CDR3: CASSPNRGGNYGYTF. The CDR3 region has the DNA TGTGCCAGCAGCCCGAACAGGGGGGGTAACTATGGCTACACCTTC.

The chain joins TRBV7-8 to TRBJ1-4, with D perhaps TRBD1 (6 bases). Trimming shortened V by 6 bases and J by 6 bases, and 17 bases separated the two germline ends. Germline CDR1 SGHVS, CDR2 FQNEAQ. The CDR3 runs 15 residues. This chain's CDR3 is CASSHFGGPHEKLFF. CDR3 sequence (DNA): TGTGCCAGCAGTCACTTTGGGGGCCCGCATGAAAAACTGTTTTTT. The full variable domain, rest sourced from reference TRBV7-8 and TRBJ1-4, is GAGVSQSPRYKVAKRGQDVALRCDPISGHVSLFWYQQALGQGPEFLTYFQNEAQLDKSGLPSDRFFAERPEGSVSTLKIQRTQQEDSAVYLCASSHFGGPHEKLFFGSGTQLSVL.